This T cell receptor beta chain was identified in a study of T cell responses to AZD1222 COVID-19 vaccine. Only in-frame clones appear in the TCRdb table, and some are missing; sequencing was by immunoSEQ multiplex PCR. The sample carries under 150,000 clones, approximately 94% recorded once. Study findings and constraints: Spike-specific TCR breadth and depth went up after people got two AZD1222 doses.

With regard to this clone: Its antigen is unknown.

This sequence originates from an adult in good health. The sample here was peripheral blood, taken on day 0 of AZD1222 vaccination.

The CDR3 coding sequence is TGTGCCAGCAGATCGGGGAACGAGCAGTACTTC. Translating gives CASRSGNEQYF. The gene calls are TRBV7-6 and TRBJ2-7; D may be TRBD2 (5 bases). Germline V gene sequence: CDR1 SGHVS, CDR2 FNYEAQ. CDR3 length: 11 amino acids. Trimming stripped 6 bases from V and 5 bases from J, with 8 bases between.